Listed here are 30 T cell receptor beta chains from one sample, sequenced in a study of T-cell memory formation after mild COVID-19 (dated by TCRdb to the early 2020s). Libraries were constructed by 5' RACE. The instrument given in TCRdb is Illumina NovaSeq 6000. TCRdb took the public reads, trimmed them with fastp at Q25, ran MiXCR for clone calling and kept in-frame beta chains. Records with the same CDR3 protein are collapsed into one entry carrying the most frequent genes and DNA. The sample includes around 340,000 distinct CDR3 sequences, with around 15% observed a single time. The top ten constitute 20% to 25% of the sample. The sequencing sample was made of PBMCs or a T cell subset sorted from them (not recorded which). Receptors were obtained from a young man who had mild COVID-19 (a few samples of this study predate the infection). The sample titles of this study are shuffled in the database, so cell type and time point are left out; the donor was told from shared clones.

In its sample, this clonotype was seen a few times. The chain combines TRBV24-1 with TRBJ2-3, with 8 bases identical to TRBD1. Germline V CDR1 and CDR2: KGHDR, SFDVKD. J was trimmed by 2 bases and V by 5 bases; bases with no gene match: 2. CDR3 length: 14 residues. The CDR3 here is CATSGQGITDTQYF. CDR3 in DNA: TGTGCCACCAGTGGACAGGGGATCACAGATACGCAGTATTTT.

This clonotype was counted at least ten times. The chain uses TRBV5-6 and TRBJ1-5; no clear D. The V gene's germline CDR1 is SGHDT and CDR2 YYEEEE. CDR3 length: 13 amino acids. V lost 4 bases and J 2 bases, leaving 7 bases between the germline ends. The CDR3 reads CASSRWGNQPQHF. The CDR3, as DNA: TGTGCCAGCAGCAGGTGGGGCAATCAGCCCCAGCATTTT.

This clonotype was counted between two and nine times. This chain's CDR3 is CASSPGERYTEAFF. The CDR3, as DNA: TGCGCCAGCAGCCCAGGGGAGCGGTACACTGAAGCTTTCTTT. This rearrangement joins TRBV5-1 to TRBJ1-1, with TRBD1 as a possible D gene (6 bases). Deletions cut 4 bases from V and 3 bases from J, with 13 bases between. The CDR3 spans 14 residues. Germline V lookup: CDR1 SGHRS, CDR2 YFSETQ. Together with reference TRBV5-1 and TRBJ1-1, the CDR3 gives the full variable domain: KAGVTQTPRYLIKTRGQQVTLSCSPISGHRSVSWYQQTPGQGLQFLFEYFSETQRNKGNFPGRFSGRQFSNSRSEMNVSTLELGDSALYLCASSPGERYTEAFFGQGTRLTVV.

The chain has TRBV7-3 and TRBJ2-2, with a tentative D call TRBD1 (6 bases). From germline, CDR1 is SGHTA and CDR2 FQGTGA. V was cut by 4 bases and J by 6 bases, with 12 bases left in between. This CDR3 comprises 14 residues. CDR3 residues: CASSSTGFAGELFF. CDR3 nucleotides: TGTGCCAGCAGCTCAACAGGGTTCGCCGGGGAGCTGTTTTTT.

Only a few counts were recorded for this clonotype. The chain links TRBV12-5 to TRBJ1-1, with TRBD1 matching over 7 bases. J was trimmed by 11 bases and V by 1 base; bases with no gene match: 7. Germline assignment: CDR1 LGHNT and CDR2 FRNRAP. This CDR3 has 13 amino acids. The CDR3 is CASGLETGLEAFF. The CDR3 bases are TGTGCTAGTGGTTTGGAGACAGGGCTCGAGGCTTTCTTT.

The table lists this clonotype with a few counts. One junction end disagrees with the germline gene, perhaps due to a read error. The J gene is TRBJ2-5, the V gene TRBV7-2, with 8 bases matching TRBD2. The CDR3 runs 13 residues. From germline, CDR1 is SGHTA and CDR2 FQGNSA. The DNA of the CDR3 is TGTGCCAGCAGTCGGTCGGGACTAGAGCCCCAGTACTTC. Translating gives CASSRSGLEPQYF.

This clonotype was counted at least ten times. The J gene is TRBJ2-2, the V gene TRBV18; D call uncertain. CDR1 and CDR2 from the germline V gene are KGHSH and LQKENI. Trimming left V 5 bases short and J 5 bases short, with 3 bases between. The CDR3 consists of 11 residues. CDR3 loop: CASSETGELFF. CDR3 bases: TGTGCCAGCTCAGAAACCGGGGAGCTGTTTTTT.

Only a few counts were recorded for this clonotype. The chain uses TRBV5-1 and TRBJ2-5, with a weak D call TRBD2 (6 bases). V was trimmed by 6 bases and J by 3 bases, leaving 21 bases between them. This CDR3 contains 16 residues. Looked up from germline, CDR1 is SGHRS and CDR2 is YFSETQ. The CDR3 loop is CASTRTWGVFEETQYF. CDR3 in DNA: TGCGCCAGCACCCGGACTTGGGGGGTATTTGAAGAGACCCAGTACTTC.

This clonotype was recorded a few times. This chain links TRBV7-2 with TRBJ1-3; no clear D gene. The CDR3 has 14 amino acids. Germline CDR1 reads SGHTA; CDR2 reads FQGNSA. V was pared by 6 bases and J by 2 bases, with 11 bases between. CDR3 bases: TGTGCCAGCAGTAACCGCCAGGCTGGAAACACCATATATTTT. It encodes CASSNRQAGNTIYF.

This clonotype was seen a few times. The chain is built from TRBV6-2 or TRBV6-3 and TRBJ1-2, with D possibly matching TRBD1 (6 bases). The CDR3 covers 13 residues. V shed 7 bases and J shed 4 bases, with 13 bases lying between them. Germline V lookup: CDR1 MNHEY, CDR2 SVGEGT. This CDR3 is CASTAETGYGYTF. Written as DNA, the CDR3 is TGTGCCAGCACCGCAGAGACAGGCTATGGCTACACCTTC.

V usage is TRBV5-1 and J usage is TRBJ2-5; weak D call: TRBD2 (6 bases). Between the trimmed V and J ends, which lost 1 base and 4 bases, there was a span of 11 bases. Germline loops: CDR1 SGHRS, CDR2 YFSETQ. The CDR3 is made up of 14 amino acids. In DNA form, the CDR3 reads TGCGCCAGCAGCTTGTTTGCGGGGAGAGAGACCCAGTACTTC. As protein: CASSLFAGRETQYF.

The genes are TRBV29-1 and TRBJ2-1; 9 bases match TRBD1. Germline V CDR1 and CDR2: SQVTM, ANQGSEA. J gave up 6 bases and V 7 bases, and 16 bases lay outside the gene matches. CDR3 length: 16 amino acids. This CDR3 is CSALLLWDRVGNEQFF. The CDR3 DNA follows: TGCAGCGCCCTTCTTTTGTGGGACAGGGTGGGCAATGAGCAGTTCTTC.

The J gene is TRBJ1-5, the V gene TRBV19, with TRBD1 as a possible D gene (5 bases). The CDR3 extends over 15 amino acids. Trimming left V 9 bases short and J 3 bases short, with 18 bases between. The germline gives CDR1 LNHDA, CDR2 SQIVND (reference sequence). CDR3 amino acids: CASSRGGYDNQPQHF. DNA of the CDR3: TGTGCCAGCTCCCGGGGGGGTTACGACAATCAGCCCCAGCATTTT.

The chain employs TRBV11-2 and TRBJ2-7, with D uncertain. This CDR3 spans 12 amino acids. V lost 0 bases to trimming and J lost 6 bases, with 6 bases between them. Germline V gives CDR1 SGHAT, CDR2 FQNNGV. The CDR3 DNA reads as TGTGCCAGCAGCTTAGATTTTGGCGAGCAGTACTTC. It is translated as CASSLDFGEQYF. Variable domain in full (rest from reference TRBV11-2 and TRBJ2-7): EAGVAQSPRYKIIEKRQSVAFWCNPISGHATLYWYQQILGQGPKLLIQFQNNGVVDDSQLPKDRFSAERLKGVDSTLKIQPAKLEDSAVYLCASSLDFGEQYFGPGTRLTVT.

The chain links TRBV20-1 to TRBJ2-5; 9 bases align to TRBD1. From germline, CDR1 is DFQATT and CDR2 SNEGSKA (reference sequence). V lost 5 bases to trimming and J lost 5 bases; unmatched junction nucleotides: 3. This CDR3 is 12 amino acids long. Here the CDR3 reads CSAWDRDETQYF. The CDR3 nucleotides read TGCAGTGCTTGGGACAGGGATGAGACCCAGTACTTC.

This clonotype was seen many times. The CDR3 sequence: CASSLGPSTNEKLFF. CDR3 DNA: TGCGCCAGCAGCTTGGGGCCCTCAACTAATGAAAAACTGTTTTTT. The V gene is TRBV5-1, the J gene TRBJ1-4; D uncertain. The CDR3 is 15 amino acids. V lost 0 bases to trimming and J lost 0 bases, with 6 bases between them. Germline loops: CDR1 SGHRS, CDR2 YFSETQ. Looking up the rest from reference TRBV5-1 and TRBJ1-4 gives the full variable domain: KAGVTQTPRYLIKTRGQQVTLSCSPISGHRSVSWYQQTPGQGLQFLFEYFSETQRNKGNFPGRFSGRQFSNSRSEMNVSTLELGDSALYLCASSLGPSTNEKLFFGSGTQLSVL.

A few counts support this clonotype. The chain couples TRBV5-1 to TRBJ2-3; D is uncertain. Germline CDR1 and CDR2: SGHRS and YFSETQ. CDR3 length equals 15 residues. V lost 0 bases, J lost 4 bases, and 12 bases lay in between. This CDR3 is CASSLERVPSDTQYF. The CDR3 region has the DNA TGCGCCAGCAGCTTGGAAAGAGTCCCCTCAGATACGCAGTATTTT. Looking up the rest from reference TRBV5-1 and TRBJ2-3 gives the full variable domain: KAGVTQTPRYLIKTRGQQVTLSCSPISGHRSVSWYQQTPGQGLQFLFEYFSETQRNKGNFPGRFSGRQFSNSRSEMNVSTLELGDSALYLCASSLERVPSDTQYFGPGTRLTVL.

The chain employs TRBV9 and TRBJ1-2; 7 bases align to TRBD1. This CDR3 has 15 residues. In germline, CDR1 is SGDLS, CDR2 YYNGEE. Trimming took 3 bases from V and 4 from J; bases not matched to a gene: 9. The CDR3 reads CASSASEQGTYGYTF. CDR3 coding DNA: TGTGCCAGCAGCGCATCCGAACAGGGGACCTATGGCTACACCTTC.

This clonotype was seen a handful of times. The chain combines TRBV12-3 or TRBV12-4 with TRBJ1-5, with D possibly being TRBD1 (6 bases). The CDR3 extends over 14 amino acids. The V gene lost 4 bases and the J gene lost 5 bases, with 12 bases spanning the gap. The CDR3 sequence is CASSSAGADQPQHF. The DNA of the CDR3 is TGTGCCAGCAGTTCCGCAGGGGCGGATCAGCCCCAGCATTTT.

The sample holds a few counts of this clonotype. The chain is built from TRBV15 and TRBJ1-6; unclear D gene. The ends were cut back, 0 bases at V and 11 bases at J, with 5 bases in the middle. This CDR3 is built from 12 residues. CDR1 and CDR2 (germline): LNHNV, YYDKDF (reference sequence). CDR3 in amino acids: CATSRDQAPLHF. CDR3 DNA: TGTGCCACCAGCAGAGATCAGGCACCCCTCCACTTT.

This sequence joins TRBV6-2 or TRBV6-3 and TRBJ1-5; D is possibly TRBD1 (5 bases). Between the trimmed V and J ends, which lost 6 bases and 0 bases, there was a span of 15 bases. Germline lookup yields CDR1 MNHEY and CDR2 SVGEGT. The CDR3 has 16 residues. The CDR3 reads CASSPSRGGSNQPQHF. The DNA of the CDR3 is TGTGCCAGCAGCCCCTCTCGCGGGGGTAGCAATCAGCCCCAGCATTTT.

This clonotype was counted between two and nine times. The chain joins TRBV5-1 to TRBJ2-2; the D call may be TRBD1 or TRBD2 (6 bases each). The ends were cut back, 0 bases at V and 7 bases at J, with 22 bases in the middle. The germline V gene encodes CDR1 SGHRS and CDR2 YFSETQ. The CDR3 is 18 amino acids. The CDR3 sequence: CASSLERTERGPGGELFF. The DNA of the CDR3 is TGCGCCAGCAGCTTGGAACGGACCGAACGGGGGCCCGGCGGGGAGCTGTTTTTT.

V gene TRBV6-5 combines with J gene TRBJ1-4, with 10 bases aligning to TRBD1. V dropped 6 bases and J dropped 3; count of bases not matched to a gene: 4. The germline CDR1 and CDR2 sequences are MNHEY and SVGAGI. The CDR3 is 15 amino acids. This CDR3 reads CASRGQGWANEKLFF. CDR3 DNA: TGTGCCAGCAGGGGACAGGGGTGGGCTAATGAAAAACTGTTTTTT.

In this sample, this clonotype turned up a few times. The rearrangement uses TRBV20-1 and TRBJ2-3, with 8 positions matching TRBD2. There are 14 residues in the CDR3. The germline V gene encodes CDR1 DFQATT and CDR2 SNEGSKA (reference sequence). J was trimmed by 3 bases and V by 5 bases; bases with no gene match: 7. The CDR3 here is CSASRGGKTDTQYF. The DNA of the CDR3 is TGCAGTGCTTCTCGGGGGGGGAAGACAGATACGCAGTATTTT.

The chain is built from TRBV10-3 and TRBJ1-5; TRBD1 matches 7 bases. The CDR3 consists of 12 residues. Looked up from germline, CDR1 is ENHRY and CDR2 is SYGVKD. Germline trimming cut 8 bases from V and 2 bases from J; bases unmatched to any gene: 0. Here the CDR3 DNA reads TGTGCCATCGGACAGGGCAATCAGCCCCAGCATTTT. Its translation is CAIGQGNQPQHF.

This clonotype was seen more than once but under ten times. The chain recombines TRBV5-6 with TRBJ1-2; 8 bases are a match to TRBD1. The CDR3 covers 14 residues. CDR1 and CDR2 (germline): SGHDT, YYEEEE. V dropped 4 bases and J dropped 5; count of bases not matched to a gene: 7. The DNA of the CDR3 is TGTGCCAGCAGCCTCCCGGGACAGGTATATGGCTACACCTTC. It specifies CASSLPGQVYGYTF.

This clonotype appeared many times. An end of the junction differs from the germline gene, which may be a read error. This chain connects TRBV4-1 to TRBJ2-3; 14 bases agree with TRBD2. Germline CDR1 and CDR2: MGHRA and YSYEKL. The CDR3 contains 16 residues. CDR3 coding DNA: TGTGCCAGCAGCCAAGGACTAGCGGGGGGTCGAGATACGCAGTATTTT. This sequence encodes CASSQGLAGGRDTQYF.

The genes are TRBV20-1 and TRBJ1-6; D is unresolved. The CDR3 is made up of 13 amino acids. V was clipped by 3 bases and J by 6 bases, with 9 bases between them. CDR1 DFQATT and CDR2 SNEGSKA come from the germline V gene (reference sequence). In DNA form, the CDR3 reads TGCAGTGCTAGGCCGGTCCTTAATTCACCCCTCCACTTT. It encodes CSARPVLNSPLHF.

This clonotype came up many times. The chain is built from TRBV5-1 and TRBJ2-2, with unresolved D. Trimming cost V 4 bases and J 2 bases, with 9 bases left between them. The CDR3 is 14 residues long. Germline V gene sequence: CDR1 SGHRS, CDR2 YFSETQ. The CDR3 spells CASSPTVNTGELFF. In nucleotides, the CDR3 is TGCGCCAGCAGCCCGACCGTAAACACCGGGGAGCTGTTTTTT.

The chain couples TRBV6-2 or TRBV6-3 to TRBJ1-6; D call uncertain. There are 12 residues in the CDR3. The germline CDR1 and CDR2 sequences are MNHEY and SVGEGT. V lost 2 bases to trimming and J lost 9 bases, with 5 bases between them. The CDR3 region is CASSYMSSPLHF. CDR3 DNA sequence: TGTGCCAGCAGTTACATGAGTTCACCCCTCCACTTT.